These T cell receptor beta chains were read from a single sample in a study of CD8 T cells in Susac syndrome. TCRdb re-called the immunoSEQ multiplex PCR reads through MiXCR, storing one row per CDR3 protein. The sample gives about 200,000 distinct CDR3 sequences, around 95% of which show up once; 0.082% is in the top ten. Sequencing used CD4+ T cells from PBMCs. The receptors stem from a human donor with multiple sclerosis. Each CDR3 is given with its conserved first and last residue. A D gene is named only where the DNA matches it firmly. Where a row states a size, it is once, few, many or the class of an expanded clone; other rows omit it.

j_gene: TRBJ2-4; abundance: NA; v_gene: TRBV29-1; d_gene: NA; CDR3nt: TGCAGCGTTGGGGACTCCTCCCAAAACATTCAGTACTTC; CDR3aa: CSVGDSSQNIQYF
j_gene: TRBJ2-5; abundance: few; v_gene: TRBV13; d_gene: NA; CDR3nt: TGTGCCAGCAGCCCCGGCTATGGAGAGACCCAGTACTTC; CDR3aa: CASSPGYGETQYF
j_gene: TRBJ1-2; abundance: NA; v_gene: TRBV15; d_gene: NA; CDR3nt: TGTGCCACCAGCATGGGGAGGGGGTCCGACTATGGCTACACCTTC; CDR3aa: CATSMGRGSDYGYTF
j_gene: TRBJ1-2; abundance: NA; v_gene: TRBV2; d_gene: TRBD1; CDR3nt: TGTGCCAGCATTGAGGGGGCGGACTATGGCTACACCTTC; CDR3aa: CASIEGADYGYTF
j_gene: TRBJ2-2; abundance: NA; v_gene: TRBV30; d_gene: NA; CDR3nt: TGTGCCTGGGGGTCTGGGGCCGGGGAGCTGTTTTTT; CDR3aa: CAWGSGAGELFF
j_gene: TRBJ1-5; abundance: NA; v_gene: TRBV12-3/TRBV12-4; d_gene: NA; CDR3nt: TGTGCCAGCAGTACGTCAGAGAATCAGCCCCAGCATTTT; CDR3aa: CASSTSENQPQHF
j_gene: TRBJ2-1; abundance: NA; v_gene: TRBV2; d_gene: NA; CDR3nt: TGTGCCAGGGCGGTCACCCCCAGTGAGCAGTTCTTC; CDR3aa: CARAVTPSEQFF
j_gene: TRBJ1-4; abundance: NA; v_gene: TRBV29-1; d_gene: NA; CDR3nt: TGCAGCGCCCAAAGTTGGGACATGGGTGAAAAACTGTTTTTT; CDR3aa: CSAQSWDMGEKLFF
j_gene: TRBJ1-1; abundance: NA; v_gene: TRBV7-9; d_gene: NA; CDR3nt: TGTGCCAGCAGCTTAGAAACAGGGAGGACTGAAGCTTTCTTT; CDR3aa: CASSLETGRTEAFF
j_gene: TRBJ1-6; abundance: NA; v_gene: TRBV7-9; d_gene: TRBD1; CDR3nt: TGTGCCAGCAGCTTCGGACAGGGACGTTCACCCCTCCACTTT; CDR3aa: CASSFGQGRSPLHF
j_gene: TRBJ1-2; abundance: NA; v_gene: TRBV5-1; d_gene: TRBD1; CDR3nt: TGCGCCAGCAGCCGGGGACAGGGGCTTAACTATGGCTACACCTTC; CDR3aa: CASSRGQGLNYGYTF
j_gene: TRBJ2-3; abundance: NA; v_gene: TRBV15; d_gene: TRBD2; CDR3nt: TGTGCCACCAGCTCAGGACTAGCGGGGCCCACAGATACGCAGTATTTT; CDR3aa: CATSSGLAGPTDTQYF
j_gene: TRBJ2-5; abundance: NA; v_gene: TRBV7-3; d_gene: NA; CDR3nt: TGTGCCAGCAGCGCCGTCTTTGCTGGCCAAGAGACCCAGTACTTC; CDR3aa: CASSAVFAGQETQYF
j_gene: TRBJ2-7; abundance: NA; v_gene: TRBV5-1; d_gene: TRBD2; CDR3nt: TGCGCCAGCAGCTACGGGGAGGGGATCGCCGAGCAGTACTTC; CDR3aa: CASSYGEGIAEQYF
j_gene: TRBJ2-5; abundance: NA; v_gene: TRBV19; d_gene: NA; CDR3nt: TGTGCCAGTAGTACGCGAGAGACCCAGTACTTC; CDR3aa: CASSTRETQYF
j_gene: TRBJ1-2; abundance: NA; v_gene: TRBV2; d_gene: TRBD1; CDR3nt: TGTGCCAACGACAGGGTGGGGGATTATGGCTACACCTTC; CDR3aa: CANDRVGDYGYTF
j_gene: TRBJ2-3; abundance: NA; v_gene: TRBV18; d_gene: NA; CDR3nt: TGTGCCAGCTCACCACCCAACGAGGATACGCAGTATTTT; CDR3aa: CASSPPNEDTQYF
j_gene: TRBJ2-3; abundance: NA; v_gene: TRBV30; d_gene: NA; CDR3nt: TGTGCCTGGAATCTAGCCCTCACAGATACGCAGTATTTT; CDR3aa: CAWNLALTDTQYF
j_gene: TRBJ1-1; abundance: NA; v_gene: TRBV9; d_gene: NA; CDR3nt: TGTGCCAGCAGCGTAGAGGGGGTCACTGAAGCTTTCTTT; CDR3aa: CASSVEGVTEAFF
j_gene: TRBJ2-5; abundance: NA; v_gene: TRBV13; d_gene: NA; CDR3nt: TGTGCCAGCAGCCTAGGGGCGGGGCGGCAAGAGACCCAGTACTTC; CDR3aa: CASSLGAGRQETQYF
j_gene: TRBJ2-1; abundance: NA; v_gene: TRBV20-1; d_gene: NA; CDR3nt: TGCAGTGCTAGAGATGTAAGACTCGGTGAGCAGTTCTTC; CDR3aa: CSARDVRLGEQFF
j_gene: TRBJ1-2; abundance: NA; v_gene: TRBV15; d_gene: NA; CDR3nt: TGTGCCACCAGTCCGACCTCGCAGATCTACTATGGCTACACCTTC; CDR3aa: CATSPTSQIYYGYTF
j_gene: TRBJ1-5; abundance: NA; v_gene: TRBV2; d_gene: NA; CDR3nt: TGTGCCAGCAGTGAAGAGGGTTCGGGTCAGCCCCAGCATTTT; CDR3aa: CASSEEGSGQPQHF
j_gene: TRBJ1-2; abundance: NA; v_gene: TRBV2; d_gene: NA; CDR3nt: TGTGCCAGCAAAGCTAACTATGGCTACACCTTC; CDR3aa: CASKANYGYTF
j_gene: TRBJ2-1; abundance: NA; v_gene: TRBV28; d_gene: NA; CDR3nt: TGTGCCAGCAGTCTGATTTCGGGGCAAAACAATGAGCAGTTCTTC; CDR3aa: CASSLISGQNNEQFF
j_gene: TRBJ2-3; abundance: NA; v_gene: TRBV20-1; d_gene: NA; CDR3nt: TGCAGTGCTAGGGATTTGGGGCAGGTCTCCCGCACAGATACGCAGTATTTT; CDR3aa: CSARDLGQVSRTDTQYF
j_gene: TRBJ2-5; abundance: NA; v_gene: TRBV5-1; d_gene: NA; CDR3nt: TGCGCCAGCAGCTTGGAGACTAGAAGGGAGACCCAGTACTTC; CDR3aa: CASSLETRRETQYF
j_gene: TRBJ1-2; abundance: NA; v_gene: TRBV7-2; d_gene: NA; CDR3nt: TGTGCCAGCAGCCCGAGGGGGGCTTCATATGGCTACACCTTC; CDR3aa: CASSPRGASYGYTF
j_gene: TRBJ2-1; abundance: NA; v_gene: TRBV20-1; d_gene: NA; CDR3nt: TGCAGTGCTAGAGGGCGGCGGGGGCTCTACAATGAGCAGTTCTTC; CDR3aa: CSARGRRGLYNEQFF